The 25 T cell receptor beta chains reported below all come from one sample, sequenced in a study of T cells in Graves' hyperthyroidism and ophthalmopathy. Amplified regions were TCR beta CDR3 sequences from RNA transcripts. The primer set for the first-round RT-PCR of the TCR CDR3 was HTBI. One entry per CDR3 protein results from TCRdb running MiXCR on the multiplex PCR reads. The sample lists about 840,000 distinct CDR3 sequences; about 38% were seen once. The sample taken for sequencing was blood. Receptor source: a man between 18 and 35 years old with Graves' hyperthyroidism.

The genes are TRBV11-2 and TRBJ2-7; 12 bases map to TRBD2. This CDR3 spans 17 amino acids. The germline V gene encodes CDR1 SGHAT and CDR2 FQNNGV. Germline trimming cut 3 bases from V and 5 bases from J; bases unmatched to any gene: 11. DNA of the CDR3: TGTGCCAGCAGCTTGGGGACTAGCGGGTCCTCCGTGAACGAGCAGTACTTC. It encodes CASSLGTSGSSVNEQYF.

About this clonotype: This sequence may be a read error, since a much larger clone differs from it by one base. The V gene is TRBV29-1, the J gene TRBJ2-7; D unresolved. The CDR3 has 11 residues. V was shortened by 7 bases and J by 5 bases, with 12 bases between the two germline ends. Germline-derived CDR1 and CDR2 are SQVTM and ANQGSEA. CDR3: CSAAARHEQYF. CDR3 coding DNA: TGCAGCGCGGCGGCAAGGCACGAGCAGTACTTC.

Worth noting for this clonotype: A read error may produce the germline difference seen at one junction end. The rearrangement links TRBV7-9 to TRBJ2-7, with TRBD2 as a possible D gene (6 bases). CDR3 length equals 18 residues. Looked up from germline, CDR1 is SEHNR and CDR2 is FQNEAQ (reference sequence). The CDR3 nucleotides read TGCGCCAGCAGCCAAGAAGGTGTGGGTAGCTGGGAGGAGGGCGAGCAGTACTTC. Residues: CASSQEGVGSWEEGEQYF.

This clonotype has ten or more counts. The rearrangement uses TRBV7-8 and TRBJ2-5, with 9 nucleotides matching TRBD1. Germline CDR1 is SGHVS and CDR2 is FQNEAQ. The V and J ends lost 5 bases and 7 bases, in that order; junction bases with no gene match: 8. CDR3 length equals 14 residues. The CDR3 bases are TGTGCCAGCAGCCGGGACAGGGCTGCGTGGACCCAGTACTTC. Translating gives CASSRDRAAWTQYF.

The chain employs TRBV19 and TRBJ2-7; tentative D call: TRBD2 (6 bases). Looked up from germline, CDR1 is LNHDA and CDR2 is SQIVND (reference sequence). This CDR3 comprises 14 residues. The ends were cut back, 3 bases at V and 4 bases at J, with 13 bases in the middle. CDR3 region: CASSIQLGTYEQYF. CDR3 nucleotide sequence: TGTGCCAGTAGTATTCAATTGGGGACTTACGAGCAGTACTTC.

The rearrangement links TRBV7-3 to TRBJ2-5; D is undetermined. The CDR3 spans 15 residues. Germline CDR1 SGHTA, CDR2 FQGTGA. V was trimmed by 0 bases and J by 1 base, leaving 9 bases between them. DNA for the CDR3: TGTGCCAGCAGCTTAACGGGCGGAACCCAAGAGACCCAGTACTTC. The encoded protein is CASSLTGGTQETQYF.

This clonotype was counted many times. The V call is TRBV20-1, the J call TRBJ1-1; 9 bases are a match to TRBD1. The V and J ends lost 3 bases and 11 bases, in that order; junction bases with no gene match: 4. The CDR3 is 11 residues long. Germline CDR1 DFQATT, CDR2 SNEGSKA (reference sequence). The CDR3 spells CSASGTGYAFF. DNA of the CDR3: TGCAGTGCTAGTGGGACAGGGTATGCTTTCTTT.

The chain is built from TRBV25-1 and TRBJ1-2, with D possibly matching TRBD1 (5 bases). Germline loops: CDR1 MGHDK, CDR2 SYGVNS. The V end was cut by 4 bases, the J end by 6 bases, with 21 bases between. The CDR3 has 16 residues. As DNA, the CDR3 is TGTGCCAGCAGTGGTCTCCGGGACCGGGCGGGCCATGGCTACACCTTC. It encodes CASSGLRDRAGHGYTF.

There are a few counts of this clonotype. The chain is built from TRBV7-3 and TRBJ2-2; D ambiguous. The CDR3 loop spans 14 amino acids. Germline lookup yields CDR1 SGHTA and CDR2 FQGTGA. Trimming removed 0 bases from V and 3 bases from J, with 5 bases in between. CDR3: CASSLTSDTGELFF. Written as DNA, the CDR3 is TGTGCCAGCAGCTTAACGTCCGACACCGGGGAGCTGTTTTTT.

The V gene is TRBV4-1, the J gene TRBJ1-2; TRBD1 might be the D (5 bases). Trimming took off 0 bases at V and 6 bases at J, with 20 bases between the two ends. The CDR3 is 17 amino acids. Germline V gene lookup returns CDR1 MGHRA and CDR2 YSYEKL. CDR3 coding DNA: TGCGCCAGCAGCCAAGAAGGGCAGGGAGCACCCCTTGATGGCTACACCTTC. It specifies CASSQEGQGAPLDGYTF.

The chain links TRBV5-4 to TRBJ2-3; TRBD1 might be the D (6 bases). Germline V gene data show CDR1 as SGHNT and CDR2 as YYREEE (reference sequence). This CDR3 has 15 residues. Trimming took 4 bases from V and 0 from J, leaving 12 bases between them. In nucleotides, the CDR3 is TGTGCCAGCAGCAAGGGACACCCTAGCACAGATACGCAGTATTTT. Its protein is CASSKGHPSTDTQYF.

This clonotype showed up just a few times. The J gene is TRBJ2-5, the V gene TRBV20-1; 9 nucleotides match TRBD2. Trimming cost V 3 bases and J 6 bases; bases outside gene matches: 11. The CDR3 is 15 residues long. In germline, CDR1 is DFQATT, CDR2 SNEGSKA (reference sequence). The CDR3 nucleotides read TGCAGTGCTAGCTTGGGCGGGAGGGCCCGTAAGACCCAGTACTTC. Translating gives CSASLGGRARKTQYF.

Many counts were recorded for this clonotype. The rearrangement joins TRBV7-2 to TRBJ1-3; D gene unclear. From germline, CDR1 is SGHTA and CDR2 FQGNSA. V lost 1 base, J lost 0 bases, and 13 bases lay in between. The CDR3 runs to 17 residues. The CDR3 region is CASSLGGDGSSGNTIYF. For the CDR3, the DNA is TGTGCCAGCAGCTTAGGCGGTGACGGAAGCTCTGGAAACACCATATATTTT.

In its sample, this clonotype was seen a few times. The rearrangement links TRBV6-5 to TRBJ1-1; D unclear. V was pared by 10 bases and J by 4 bases, with 16 bases between. The CDR3 loop spans 13 amino acids. Per germline, CDR1 MNHEY and CDR2 SVGAGI. For the CDR3, the DNA is TGTGCCACCCGAGAGGCACTGTTCACTGAAGCTTTCTTT. It is translated as CATREALFTEAFF.

This clonotype was observed many times. This chain connects TRBV7-9 to TRBJ2-5; TRBD1 is a possible D gene (5 bases). Germline CDR1 is SEHNR and CDR2 is FQNEAQ (reference sequence). The CDR3 length is 13 residues. Trimming cost V 3 bases and J 1 base, with 6 bases left between them. The CDR3 protein is CASSFQGQETQYF. DNA of the CDR3: TGTGCCAGCAGCTTCCAGGGCCAAGAGACCCAGTACTTC.

This clonotype has just a few counts. The V and J genes are TRBV6-5 and TRBJ2-7; D is unclear. Germline V gene data show CDR1 as MNHEY and CDR2 as SVGAGI. The CDR3 runs 11 residues. The V gene lost 6 bases and the J gene lost 4 bases, with 7 bases spanning the gap. The CDR3 spells CASRARYEQYF. The CDR3 coding sequence is TGTGCCAGCAGGGCGCGTTACGAGCAGTACTTC.

The V and J genes are TRBV5-5 and TRBJ2-5, with D possibly matching TRBD2 (5 bases). Germline V lookup: CDR1 SGHKS, CDR2 YYEKEE (reference sequence). The CDR3 consists of 14 residues. With 4 bases removed from V and 5 bases from J, the gap between germline ends came to 15 bases. Here the CDR3 DNA reads TGTGCCAGCAGCCTGGATCCGGGGTACGAGACCCAGTACTTC. This sequence encodes CASSLDPGYETQYF.

This clonotype was detected many times. This chain uses TRBV4-3 with TRBJ1-1; 8 nucleotides agree with TRBD1. The CDR3 loop spans 14 amino acids. Germline trimming cut 6 bases from V and 1 base from J; bases unmatched to any gene: 4. Per the germline V gene, CDR1 is LGHNA and CDR2 is YSLEER. CDR3 amino acids: CASRPTGANTEAFF. The CDR3 DNA sequence: TGCGCCAGCAGGCCGACAGGGGCGAACACTGAAGCTTTCTTT.

The V call is TRBV9, the J call TRBJ2-7, with a tentative D call TRBD2 (6 bases). Germline CDR1 is SGDLS and CDR2 is YYNGEE. Between the trimmed V and J ends, which lost 3 bases and 2 bases, there was a span of 12 bases. The CDR3 contains 14 residues. CDR3 DNA sequence: TGTGCCAGCAGCGCTCGGGACTTCCCCTACGAGCAGTACTTC. Amino acids: CASSARDFPYEQYF.

This clonotype was counted at least ten times. The chain uses TRBV29-1 and TRBJ1-1; 9 bases are shared with TRBD1. The CDR3 runs 13 residues. V dropped 3 bases and J dropped 4; count of bases not matched to a gene: 3. Germline CDR1 is SQVTM and CDR2 is ANQGSEA. The CDR3 reads CSVETGGLTEAFF. CDR3 DNA: TGCAGCGTTGAGACAGGGGGACTCACTGAAGCTTTCTTT.

This clonotype was observed a single time. The chain links TRBV2 to TRBJ1-5; TRBD1 is a possible D gene (5 bases). Between the trimmed V and J ends, which lost 6 bases and 6 bases, there was a span of 18 bases. Per the germline V gene, CDR1 is SNHLY and CDR2 is FYNNEI. This CDR3 region has 15 residues. CDR3 DNA: TGTGCCAGCAGCGTTGACCCGGGGACGGGTCAGCCCCAGCATTTT. This codes for CASSVDPGTGQPQHF.

This chain links TRBV12-3 or TRBV12-4 with TRBJ1-3; TRBD1 is a possible D gene (5 bases). The length of the CDR3 is 13 residues. V lost 11 bases to trimming and J lost 2 bases, with 13 bases between them. DNA for the CDR3: TGTGCCCTTACTTGGGGGACTGGAAACACCATATATTTT. Protein sequence: CALTWGTGNTIYF.

This clonotype was seen a few times. V and J are TRBV7-2 and TRBJ1-1; 7 nucleotides agree with TRBD1. This CDR3 contains 14 residues. Germline V gene sequence: CDR1 SGHTA, CDR2 FQGNSA. V lost 3 bases to trimming and J lost 5 bases; unmatched junction nucleotides: 6. CDR3 protein: CASSFTGERTEAFF. The CDR3 region has the DNA TGTGCCAGCAGCTTTACAGGGGAGCGGACTGAAGCTTTCTTT. Filled out from reference TRBV7-2 and TRBJ1-1, the complete variable domain reads GAGVSQSPSNKVTEKGKDVELRCDPISGHTALYWYRQSLGQGLEFLIYFQGNSAPDKSGLPSDRFSAERTGGSVSTLTIQRTQQEDSAVYLCASSFTGERTEAFFGQGTRLTVV.

In this sample, this clonotype turned up a few times. This chain uses TRBV5-4 with TRBJ2-7, with 10 bases lining up with TRBD2. With V trimmed by 3 bases and J by 6 bases, 3 bases remained unmatched. The CDR3 extends over 13 amino acids. Germline V gives CDR1 SGHNT, CDR2 YYREEE (reference sequence). CDR3 nucleotides: TGTGCCAGCAGCTGGGGGACTAGCGTCGAGCAGTACTTC. Its translation: CASSWGTSVEQYF.

This clonotype has only a few counts. This chain links TRBV10-3 with TRBJ1-2; 12 positions agree with TRBD1. This CDR3 is built from 13 residues. With 10 bases clipped from V and 6 bases from J, the junction kept 6 bases outside the gene matches. Germline CDR1 and CDR2: ENHRY and SYGVKD. The CDR3 loop is CASRDRGLDGYTF. In DNA, the CDR3 is TGTGCCAGCAGGGACAGGGGGCTGGATGGCTACACCTTC.